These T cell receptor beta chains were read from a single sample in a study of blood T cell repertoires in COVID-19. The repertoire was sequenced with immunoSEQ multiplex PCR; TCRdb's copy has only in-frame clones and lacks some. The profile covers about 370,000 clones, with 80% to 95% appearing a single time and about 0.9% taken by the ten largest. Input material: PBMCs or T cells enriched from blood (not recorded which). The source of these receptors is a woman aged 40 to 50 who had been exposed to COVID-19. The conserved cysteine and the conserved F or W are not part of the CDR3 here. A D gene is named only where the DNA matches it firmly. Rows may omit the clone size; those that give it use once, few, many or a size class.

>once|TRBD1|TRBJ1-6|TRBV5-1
ASSLETGQRVNSPLH
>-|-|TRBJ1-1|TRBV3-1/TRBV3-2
ASSQGRVTGARGREAF
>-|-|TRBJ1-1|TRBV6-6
ASRGAGTWTEAF
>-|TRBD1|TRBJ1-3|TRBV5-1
ASSWGGQDPFSGNTIY
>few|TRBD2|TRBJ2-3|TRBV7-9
ASSPSGSLTDTQY
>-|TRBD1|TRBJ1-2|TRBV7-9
ASSLGLSGTGGGYT
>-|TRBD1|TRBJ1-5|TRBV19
ASSTLDRANQPQH
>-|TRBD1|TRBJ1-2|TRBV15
ATRSTGSYGYT
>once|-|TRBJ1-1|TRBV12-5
ASGMKTNTEAF
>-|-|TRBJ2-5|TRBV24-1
ATSDPTEIQETQY
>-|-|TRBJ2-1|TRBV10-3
AISESGFSYNEQF
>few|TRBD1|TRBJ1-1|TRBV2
ASSQQGAGTEAF
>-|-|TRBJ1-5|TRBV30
AWSVGGSNQPQH
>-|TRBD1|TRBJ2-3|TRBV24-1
ATSDGAQGPSTDTQY
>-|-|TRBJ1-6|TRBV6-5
ASRSGTPHSPLH
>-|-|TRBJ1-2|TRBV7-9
ASSLGEGDYGYT
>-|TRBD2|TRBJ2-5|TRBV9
ASSAGTSGGARSRETQY
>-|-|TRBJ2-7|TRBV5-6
ASSLVEEYYEQY